Detailed here is one T cell receptor (beta chain). What it binds is not known. This entry belongs to a study of T cells in Graves' hyperthyroidism and ophthalmopathy. Whole-study findings and limits: Median prediction lead before ophthalmopathy onset was around 6.9 months with the model.

Germline CDR1 reads DFQATT; CDR2 reads SNEGSKA (reference sequence). V was clipped by 6 bases and J by 4 bases; unmatched bases: 7. The CDR3 has 15 amino acids. Diagnosis of hyperthyroidism was new in patients aged 18 to 65, and its duration was under 2 months. The PBMCs studied were ones that came from roughly 9.4 ml fresh peripheral blood. RNA transcripts gave rise to amplified TCR beta CDR3 regions. An initial round of RT-PCR targeting the TCR CDR3 relied on the HTBI primer set. Each CDR3 protein is one row after TCRdb ran MiXCR on the multiplex PCR reads. The sample holds around 250,000 distinct CDR3 sequences; approximately 15% are singletons and the top ten take about an eighth.

The chain has TRBV20-1 and TRBJ2-3, with 13 nucleotides matching TRBD2. The TCR was taken from a woman aged 40 to 55 with Graves' hyperthyroidism that later progressed to Graves' ophthalmopathy. The sequencing sample was made of blood. CDR3 in amino acids: CSAKGLAGVSDTQYF. CDR3 nucleotides: TGCAGTGCGAAAGGACTAGCGGGGGTTTCAGATACGCAGTATTTT.